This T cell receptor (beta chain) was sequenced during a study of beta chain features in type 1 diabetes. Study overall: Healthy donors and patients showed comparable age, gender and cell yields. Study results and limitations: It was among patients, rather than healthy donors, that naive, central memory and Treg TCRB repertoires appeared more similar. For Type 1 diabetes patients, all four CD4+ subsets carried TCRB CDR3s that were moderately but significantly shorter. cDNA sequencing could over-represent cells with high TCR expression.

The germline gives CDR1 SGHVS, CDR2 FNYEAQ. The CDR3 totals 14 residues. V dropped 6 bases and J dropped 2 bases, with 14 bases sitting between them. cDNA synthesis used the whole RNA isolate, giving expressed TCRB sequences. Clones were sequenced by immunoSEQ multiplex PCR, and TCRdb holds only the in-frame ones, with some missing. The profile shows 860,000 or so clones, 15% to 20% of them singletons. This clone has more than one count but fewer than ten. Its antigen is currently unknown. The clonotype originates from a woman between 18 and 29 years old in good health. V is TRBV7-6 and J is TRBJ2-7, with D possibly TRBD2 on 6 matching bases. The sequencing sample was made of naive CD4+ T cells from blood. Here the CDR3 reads CASRPSEGTYEQYF. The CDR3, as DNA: TGTGCCAGCAGACCCTCGGAGGGTACCTACGAGCAGTACTTC.